This T cell receptor beta chain stems from a study of T cells in women clearing cervical HPV infection. Study at large: Controls' single incident HPV16 infection cleared within 12 months without precancer.

All donors had a single incident cervical HPV16 infection, not prevalent. Germline CDR1 and CDR2: WNHNN and SYGVQD (reference sequence). J was trimmed by 4 bases and V by 5 bases; bases with no gene match: 6. The CDR3 length is 16 residues. Assay: immunoSEQ multiplex PCR; the TCRdb copy retains only in-frame clones and omits some. The sample table includes 20,000 to 25,000 clones. Turning to this clone: The read terminates 3 residues before the CDR3 end, so the remaining end is supplied by the germline J gene.

Sequencing used blood buffy coat. This TCR came from a woman aged 18 to 75 with a cervical HPV16 infection that either progressed to CIN3+ or cleared (not recorded which). The chain combines TRBV10-1 with TRBJ1-3; 12 bases align to TRBD1. The covered CDR3 bases are TGCGCCAGCAGTCCGGGACAGGGGGCGAAAGGAAACACC. Its translation: CASSPGQGAKGNT. The full CDR3 protein reads CASSPGQGAKGNTIYF.